Listed below are T cell receptor beta chains from one sample, sequenced in a study of blood T cell repertoires in COVID-19. Profiling relied on immunoSEQ multiplex PCR, and the TCRdb table lists in-frame clones only, not all of them. This sample has about 160,000 clones; approximately 87% occur once, and the top ten carry about 9.3%. The sample taken for sequencing was peripheral blood. The receptor set was obtained from a woman aged 65 to 85 with COVID-19, enrolled during active disease. Both conserved end residues are part of each CDR3. The order of the fields is clone size, V gene, D gene, J gene, CDR3 length, CDR3 DNA, CDR3 protein. D genes are given only for firm matches. Expanded clones get a size class; other rows say once, few or many, or leave the size out.

clone size: NA; V gene: TRBV19; D gene: TRBD2; J gene: TRBJ2-2; CDR3 length: 17; CDR3 DNA: TGTGCCAGTAGTAGGAAGGGACTAGCGGGGTTCACCGGGGAGCTGTTTTTT; CDR3 protein: CASSRKGLAGFTGELFF
clone size: NA; V gene: TRBV11-3; D gene: TRBD1; J gene: TRBJ1-1; CDR3 length: 14; CDR3 DNA: TGTGCCAGCAGCCAAGACAGGGGGCGGACTGAAGCTTTCTTT; CDR3 protein: CASSQDRGRTEAFF
clone size: NA; V gene: TRBV7-2; D gene: TRBD2; J gene: TRBJ2-5; CDR3 length: 16; CDR3 DNA: TGTGCCAGCAGCTCACAGGGACTAGCGGGGGGAGAGACCCAGTACTTC; CDR3 protein: CASSSQGLAGGETQYF
clone size: NA; V gene: TRBV21-1; D gene: NA; J gene: TRBJ2-3; CDR3 length: 16; CDR3 DNA: TGTGCCAGCAGCAAAGCATGGAGCGGGGGCACAGATACGCAGTATTTT; CDR3 protein: CASSKAWSGGTDTQYF
clone size: few; V gene: TRBV2; D gene: TRBD1; J gene: TRBJ2-1; CDR3 length: 12; CDR3 DNA: TGTGCCAGCGGACAGGGTATCGTTGAGCAGTTCTTC; CDR3 protein: CASGQGIVEQFF
clone size: NA; V gene: TRBV2; D gene: NA; J gene: TRBJ1-5; CDR3 length: 14; CDR3 DNA: TGTGCCAGCAGTGAACAGTCAAGCAATCAGCCCCAGCATTTT; CDR3 protein: CASSEQSSNQPQHF
clone size: NA; V gene: TRBV5-4; D gene: TRBD2; J gene: TRBJ2-7; CDR3 length: 14; CDR3 DNA: TGTGCCAGCAGCTTACCTAGCGGGTTGGCTGAGCAGTACTTC; CDR3 protein: CASSLPSGLAEQYF
clone size: once; V gene: TRBV5-8; D gene: TRBD1; J gene: TRBJ1-4; CDR3 length: 15; CDR3 DNA: TGTGCCAGCAGCCAGGGACAGAGCACGAATGAAAAACTGTTTTTT; CDR3 protein: CASSQGQSTNEKLFF
clone size: NA; V gene: TRBV21-1; D gene: NA; J gene: TRBJ1-5; CDR3 length: 16; CDR3 DNA: TGTGCCAGCAGCAAAGTCGCTAGGGGTTTTGGGCAGCCCCAGCATTTT; CDR3 protein: CASSKVARGFGQPQHF
clone size: NA; V gene: TRBV11-1; D gene: NA; J gene: TRBJ2-1; CDR3 length: 14; CDR3 DNA: TGTGCCAGCAGCTTAGGAGGGTCCTACAATGAGCAGTTCTTC; CDR3 protein: CASSLGGSYNEQFF
clone size: once; V gene: TRBV19; D gene: NA; J gene: TRBJ1-6; CDR3 length: 15; CDR3 DNA: TGTGCCAGTAGTAATCGGAGGGCTTATAATTCACCCCTCCACTTT; CDR3 protein: CASSNRRAYNSPLHF
clone size: NA; V gene: TRBV9; D gene: TRBD1; J gene: TRBJ1-1; CDR3 length: 14; CDR3 DNA: TGTGCCAGCAGCGCCCTGACAGGGGCCACTGAAGCTTTCTTT; CDR3 protein: CASSALTGATEAFF
clone size: few; V gene: TRBV5-4; D gene: TRBD1; J gene: TRBJ1-3; CDR3 length: 18; CDR3 DNA: TGTGCCAGCAGCACCGGGACAGGGATTCCGCCCTCTGGAAACACCATATATTTT; CDR3 protein: CASSTGTGIPPSGNTIYF
clone size: NA; V gene: TRBV6-5; D gene: NA; J gene: TRBJ2-5; CDR3 length: 12; CDR3 DNA: TGTGCCAGCTCCAGGGGGGCAGAGACCCAGTACTTC; CDR3 protein: CASSRGAETQYF
clone size: once; V gene: TRBV28; D gene: NA; J gene: TRBJ1-5; CDR3 length: 15; CDR3 DNA: TGTGCCAGCAGTTTATTCCAGGGTGGCAATCAGCCCCAGCATTTT; CDR3 protein: CASSLFQGGNQPQHF
clone size: NA; V gene: TRBV5-1; D gene: NA; J gene: TRBJ2-3; CDR3 length: 13; CDR3 DNA: TGCGCCAGCAGCCTCCCCTCGGCAGATACGCAGTATTTT; CDR3 protein: CASSLPSADTQYF
clone size: NA; V gene: TRBV18; D gene: TRBD1; J gene: TRBJ2-5; CDR3 length: 16; CDR3 DNA: TGTGCCAGCTCGCCAGGGACAGTCTCACTGCGCGAGACCCAGTACTTC; CDR3 protein: CASSPGTVSLRETQYF
clone size: few; V gene: TRBV7-2; D gene: TRBD1; J gene: TRBJ1-6; CDR3 length: 14; CDR3 DNA: TGTGCCAGCAGCTTAGGACAGGGATATTCACCCCTCCACTTT; CDR3 protein: CASSLGQGYSPLHF
clone size: NA; V gene: TRBV2; D gene: TRBD1; J gene: TRBJ2-2; CDR3 length: 18; CDR3 DNA: TGTGCCAGCACCGGAGTGAGATCAGGACAGGGTAACACCGGGGAGCTGTTTTTT; CDR3 protein: CASTGVRSGQGNTGELFF
clone size: NA; V gene: TRBV7-9; D gene: TRBD1; J gene: TRBJ2-2; CDR3 length: 17; CDR3 DNA: TGTGCCAGCAACTCAGGCCCGGGACAGTTTCTTGCCGGGGAGCTGTTTTTT; CDR3 protein: CASNSGPGQFLAGELFF
clone size: NA; V gene: TRBV2; D gene: TRBD1; J gene: TRBJ1-1; CDR3 length: 12; CDR3 DNA: TGTGCCAGCAGAGGACAGGGGGCTGAAGCTTTCTTT; CDR3 protein: CASRGQGAEAFF
clone size: NA; V gene: TRBV10-3; D gene: NA; J gene: TRBJ1-1; CDR3 length: 14; CDR3 DNA: TGTGCCATCAGTCCCAATGAGGGAGGGACTGAAGCTTTCTTT; CDR3 protein: CAISPNEGGTEAFF
clone size: NA; V gene: TRBV6-2/TRBV6-3; D gene: NA; J gene: TRBJ1-2; CDR3 length: 15; CDR3 DNA: TGTGCCAGCAGTTACTCGATAGGCAGGGTGGATGGCTACACCTTC; CDR3 protein: CASSYSIGRVDGYTF
clone size: NA; V gene: TRBV28; D gene: NA; J gene: TRBJ1-6; CDR3 length: 14; CDR3 DNA: TGTGCCAGCAGTTTATTACAGGATAATTCACCCCTCCACTTT; CDR3 protein: CASSLLQDNSPLHF
clone size: NA; V gene: TRBV19; D gene: TRBD1; J gene: TRBJ1-2; CDR3 length: 14; CDR3 DNA: TGTGCCAGTAGTATCTTGGACAGGTACTATGGCTACACCTTC; CDR3 protein: CASSILDRYYGYTF
clone size: NA; V gene: TRBV6-6; D gene: TRBD1; J gene: TRBJ2-1; CDR3 length: 17; CDR3 DNA: TGTGCCAGCAGTCTAACAGGGGGCCAAGGAGGATACAATGAGCAGTTCTTC; CDR3 protein: CASSLTGGQGGYNEQFF
clone size: NA; V gene: TRBV19; D gene: NA; J gene: TRBJ1-5; CDR3 length: 16; CDR3 DNA: TGTGCCAGTAGTATGAGTTGGGGGGACAGCAATCAGCCCCAGCATTTT; CDR3 protein: CASSMSWGDSNQPQHF
clone size: NA; V gene: TRBV12-2; D gene: NA; J gene: TRBJ1-1; CDR3 length: 17; CDR3 DNA: TGTGCAAGTCGCTTAGACGGGGGGGGCAGACAGAACACTGAAGCTTTCTTT; CDR3 protein: CASRLDGGGRQNTEAFF
clone size: NA; V gene: TRBV12-5; D gene: TRBD2; J gene: TRBJ2-1; CDR3 length: 20; CDR3 DNA: TGTGCTAGTGGTTTGGCGCCGTCCGGACTAGCGGGGACCCCCGAGAATGAGCAGTTCTTC; CDR3 protein: CASGLAPSGLAGTPENEQFF
clone size: NA; V gene: TRBV28; D gene: TRBD2; J gene: TRBJ2-1; CDR3 length: 15; CDR3 DNA: TGTGCCAGCAGGGTTTCGGAGCGGGGGTTCAATGAGCAGTTCTTC; CDR3 protein: CASRVSERGFNEQFF
clone size: NA; V gene: TRBV10-3; D gene: NA; J gene: TRBJ2-7; CDR3 length: 13; CDR3 DNA: TGTGCCATCAGCCGGGACTTAGCCTACGAGCAGTACTTC; CDR3 protein: CAISRDLAYEQYF
clone size: once; V gene: TRBV6-2/TRBV6-3; D gene: TRBD1; J gene: TRBJ1-2; CDR3 length: 16; CDR3 DNA: TGTGCCAGCAGTTACTCGCCGGGACAGAGTAACTATGGCTACACCTTC; CDR3 protein: CASSYSPGQSNYGYTF
clone size: NA; V gene: TRBV3-1/TRBV3-2; D gene: TRBD1; J gene: TRBJ1-6; CDR3 length: 16; CDR3 DNA: TGTGCCAGCAGCCAGGGACAGGGGGCCCGTAATTCACCCCTCCACTTT; CDR3 protein: CASSQGQGARNSPLHF
clone size: NA; V gene: TRBV11-3; D gene: NA; J gene: TRBJ1-3; CDR3 length: 14; CDR3 DNA: TGTGCCAGCAGTTCAGACAGCTCTGGAAACACCATATATTTT; CDR3 protein: CASSSDSSGNTIYF
clone size: NA; V gene: TRBV10-3; D gene: TRBD1; J gene: TRBJ1-5; CDR3 length: 13; CDR3 DNA: TGTGCCATCAGAACAGGGGGAGATCAGCCCCAGCATTTT; CDR3 protein: CAIRTGGDQPQHF
clone size: NA; V gene: TRBV27; D gene: TRBD1; J gene: TRBJ2-7; CDR3 length: 16; CDR3 DNA: TGTGCCAGCAGTCCCAACCCCAGGACAGGGGGCACCGAGCAGTACTTC; CDR3 protein: CASSPNPRTGGTEQYF
clone size: NA; V gene: TRBV6-5; D gene: NA; J gene: TRBJ2-7; CDR3 length: 15; CDR3 DNA: TGTGCCAGCAGTTACGGGTTCGGGACAATAAACGAGCAGTACTTC; CDR3 protein: CASSYGFGTINEQYF
clone size: NA; V gene: TRBV10-3; D gene: NA; J gene: TRBJ1-6; CDR3 length: 13; CDR3 DNA: TGTGCCATCAACAGGGATATGGCTTCACCCCTCCACTTT; CDR3 protein: CAINRDMASPLHF
clone size: once; V gene: TRBV6-1; D gene: NA; J gene: TRBJ1-2; CDR3 length: 13; CDR3 DNA: TGTGCCAGCAGTGCCGCGGGCTCCGGTGGCTACACCTTC; CDR3 protein: CASSAAGSGGYTF
clone size: NA; V gene: TRBV18; D gene: TRBD1; J gene: TRBJ1-4; CDR3 length: 17; CDR3 DNA: TGTGCCAGCTCACCAATGCCTGGACAGGGAAAAGGTGAAAAACTGTTTTTT; CDR3 protein: CASSPMPGQGKGEKLFF
clone size: NA; V gene: TRBV19; D gene: TRBD1; J gene: TRBJ2-5; CDR3 length: 14; CDR3 DNA: TGTGCCAGTAGTATAGACTGGGACAGGGACACCCAGTACTTC; CDR3 protein: CASSIDWDRDTQYF
clone size: NA; V gene: TRBV6-1; D gene: NA; J gene: TRBJ2-7; CDR3 length: 14; CDR3 DNA: TGTGCCAGCAGCGAATCTCGCCGAAAGGAGGAGCAGTACTTC; CDR3 protein: CASSESRRKEEQYF
clone size: NA; V gene: TRBV5-4; D gene: TRBD2; J gene: TRBJ2-3; CDR3 length: 15; CDR3 DNA: TGTGCCAGCAGTCTAGCGGGGCGTATACCAGATACGCAGTATTTT; CDR3 protein: CASSLAGRIPDTQYF
clone size: NA; V gene: TRBV28; D gene: NA; J gene: TRBJ1-2; CDR3 length: 13; CDR3 DNA: TGTGCCAGCAGTTCAGCCGGGAGCTATGGCTACACCTTC; CDR3 protein: CASSSAGSYGYTF
clone size: NA; V gene: TRBV7-9; D gene: NA; J gene: TRBJ2-2; CDR3 length: 14; CDR3 DNA: TGTGCCAGCAGCGAGACAGTAAACACCGGGGAGCTGTTTTTT; CDR3 protein: CASSETVNTGELFF
clone size: NA; V gene: TRBV7-3; D gene: NA; J gene: TRBJ2-1; CDR3 length: 14; CDR3 DNA: TGTGCCAGCAGCTTAAGTGGGGCAAACAATGAGCAGTTCTTC; CDR3 protein: CASSLSGANNEQFF
clone size: once; V gene: TRBV5-1; D gene: TRBD2; J gene: TRBJ2-1; CDR3 length: 14; CDR3 DNA: TGCGCCAGCAGGGACGTAGCGGGGGGCGATGAGCAGTTCTTC; CDR3 protein: CASRDVAGGDEQFF
clone size: NA; V gene: TRBV6-5; D gene: NA; J gene: TRBJ2-1; CDR3 length: 11; CDR3 DNA: TGTGCCACCTCTAGCCGATTATGGCAGTTCTTC; CDR3 protein: CATSSRLWQFF
clone size: NA; V gene: TRBV3-1/TRBV3-2; D gene: TRBD1; J gene: TRBJ2-2; CDR3 length: 17; CDR3 DNA: TGTGCCAGCAGCCCCTCTGGGACAGGGGGGAACACCGGGGAGCTGTTTTTT; CDR3 protein: CASSPSGTGGNTGELFF
clone size: NA; V gene: TRBV3-1/TRBV3-2; D gene: NA; J gene: TRBJ1-2; CDR3 length: 14; CDR3 DNA: TGTGCCAGCAGCCACCCCACAGGGCCCACGGGCTACACCTTC; CDR3 protein: CASSHPTGPTGYTF
clone size: NA; V gene: TRBV11-2; D gene: NA; J gene: TRBJ2-7; CDR3 length: 14; CDR3 DNA: TGTGCCAGCAGCCCCTCAACAGGGACCTACGAGCAGTACTTC; CDR3 protein: CASSPSTGTYEQYF
clone size: NA; V gene: TRBV5-1; D gene: NA; J gene: TRBJ1-1; CDR3 length: 14; CDR3 DNA: TGCGCCAGCAGCCTCGGACGGCGAGGGCCTGAAGCTTTCTTT; CDR3 protein: CASSLGRRGPEAFF
clone size: NA; V gene: TRBV6-8; D gene: NA; J gene: TRBJ1-1; CDR3 length: 14; CDR3 DNA: TGTGCCACGTCCCCCGGGCCAAGGGGCATCGCGGCTTTCTTT; CDR3 protein: CATSPGPRGIAAFF
clone size: NA; V gene: TRBV18; D gene: TRBD1; J gene: TRBJ2-7; CDR3 length: 18; CDR3 DNA: TGTGCCAGCTCACCACCGGGCGGACAGGGTCCCAACCGATACGAGCAGTACTTC; CDR3 protein: CASSPPGGQGPNRYEQYF
clone size: NA; V gene: TRBV6-2/TRBV6-3; D gene: TRBD1; J gene: TRBJ2-2; CDR3 length: 16; CDR3 DNA: TGTGCCAGCAGTTACGGACAGGGAACGAACACCGGGGAGCTGTTTTTT; CDR3 protein: CASSYGQGTNTGELFF
clone size: once; V gene: TRBV14; D gene: NA; J gene: TRBJ1-1; CDR3 length: 15; CDR3 DNA: TGTGCCAGCAGCTACGATGTACAGGGAGTCACTGAAGCTTTCTTT; CDR3 protein: CASSYDVQGVTEAFF
clone size: NA; V gene: TRBV11-2; D gene: TRBD2; J gene: TRBJ2-1; CDR3 length: 18; CDR3 DNA: TGTGCCAGCAGCGTCCGGACTAGCGGGGGGACCCCCTACAATGAGCAGTTCTTC; CDR3 protein: CASSVRTSGGTPYNEQFF
clone size: NA; V gene: TRBV7-6; D gene: NA; J gene: TRBJ2-5; CDR3 length: 16; CDR3 DNA: TGTGCCAGCAGCGGTCGAAACAGGGGAGGAAAGGAGACCCAGTACTTC; CDR3 protein: CASSGRNRGGKETQYF
clone size: NA; V gene: TRBV4-1; D gene: NA; J gene: TRBJ2-5; CDR3 length: 12; CDR3 DNA: TGCGCCAGCAGCCAAGAATCGGAGACCCAGTACTTC; CDR3 protein: CASSQESETQYF
clone size: NA; V gene: TRBV19; D gene: NA; J gene: TRBJ1-2; CDR3 length: 14; CDR3 DNA: TGTGCCAGTAGTCCTCGACAAAGGCTCTATGGCTACACCTTC; CDR3 protein: CASSPRQRLYGYTF